This TCR beta chain was documented in a study of blood T cells in healthy people across ages. The CDR3 length is 16 residues. The ends lost 1 base at V and 0 bases at J; junction bases unmatched: 5. Germline V CDR1 and CDR2: SSHAT, FNYEAQ (reference sequence). In its sample, this clonotype was seen a few times. It was with a sample-barcoded 5' primer and a J-beta primer mix that a second PCR of about 6 to 11 cycles was run. TCRdb passed the 5' RACE reads through MiXCR, listing each CDR3 protein once. The table shows roughly 790,000 distinct CDR3 sequences, with 40% to 45% occurring only once. The chain has TRBV7-7 and TRBJ2-7, with 8 bases identical to TRBD2. The origin of this receptor is a woman aged 60-75 years in good health. The sequencing input was blood. The CDR3 sequence: CASSLGPAGVSYEQYF. The DNA of the CDR3 is TGTGCCAGCAGCTTAGGTCCAGCGGGGGTCTCCTACGAGCAGTACTTC.